A selection of T cell receptor beta chains follows, all from one sample in a study of early T cells in non-severe SARS-CoV-2 infection. TCRdb called the 5' RACE reads again in MiXCR, with one record for every CDR3 protein. The data contain approximately 80,000 distinct CDR3 sequences, roughly 12% of them singletons. The sample comprised whole blood. The receptors here all came from an adult who was a healthcare worker with PCR-confirmed SARS-CoV-2 infection or an uninfected control (not recorded which). The CDR3 runs from the conserved cysteine through the conserved F or W. D genes are given only for firm matches. For some rows the clone size is stated as once, few or many, or as a class when expanded; others skip it.

V gene	clone size	CDR3 length	J gene	D gene	CDR3 protein	CDR3 DNA
TRBV27	.	15	TRBJ1-5	.	CASSLLTAGNQPQHF	TGTGCCAGCAGTTTATTGACAGCAGGAAATCAGCCCCAGCATTTT
TRBV9	.	16	TRBJ2-1	TRBD2	CASSPRTSGSYNEQFF	TGTGCCAGCAGCCCCAGGACTAGCGGGAGTTACAATGAGCAGTTCTTC
TRBV6-1	.	17	TRBJ1-1	.	CASSAPRSGGTWTEAFF	TGTGCCAGCAGTGCGCCGAGATCTGGGGGGACGTGGACTGAAGCTTTCTTT
TRBV20-1	once	15	TRBJ2-1	.	CSARGFQGKGDEQFF	TGCAGTGCTAGAGGGTTCCAAGGGAAAGGCGATGAGCAGTTCTTC
TRBV11-3	many	16	TRBJ2-2	.	CASSLALPRDSGELFF	TGTGCCAGCAGCTTAGCCCTCCCGCGGGACAGCGGGGAGCTGTTTTTT
TRBV5-1	few	14	TRBJ2-1	TRBD1	CASSLGDSYNEQFF	TGCGCCAGCAGCTTGGGGGACAGCTACAATGAGCAGTTCTTC
TRBV3-1	many	14	TRBJ2-3	.	CASSQGGTTDTQYF	TGTGCCAGCAGCCAAGGTGGAACCACAGATACGCAGTATTTT
TRBV5-1	.	15	TRBJ1-4	.	CASSLEPATNEKLFF	TGCGCCAGCAGCTTGGAGCCAGCTACTAATGAAAAACTGTTTTTT
TRBV6-6	many	12	TRBJ2-7	.	CASSPGRYEQYF	TGTGCCAGCAGTCCGGGCCGCTACGAGCAGTACTTC
TRBV20-1	few	14	TRBJ2-1	TRBD2	CRTSGTRASNEQFF	TGCAGAACATCCGGGACTAGAGCAAGTAATGAGCAGTTCTTC
TRBV7-6	many	15	TRBJ2-1	.	CASSLDTGPYNEQFF	TGTGCCAGCAGCTTAGATACGGGTCCGTACAATGAGCAGTTCTTC